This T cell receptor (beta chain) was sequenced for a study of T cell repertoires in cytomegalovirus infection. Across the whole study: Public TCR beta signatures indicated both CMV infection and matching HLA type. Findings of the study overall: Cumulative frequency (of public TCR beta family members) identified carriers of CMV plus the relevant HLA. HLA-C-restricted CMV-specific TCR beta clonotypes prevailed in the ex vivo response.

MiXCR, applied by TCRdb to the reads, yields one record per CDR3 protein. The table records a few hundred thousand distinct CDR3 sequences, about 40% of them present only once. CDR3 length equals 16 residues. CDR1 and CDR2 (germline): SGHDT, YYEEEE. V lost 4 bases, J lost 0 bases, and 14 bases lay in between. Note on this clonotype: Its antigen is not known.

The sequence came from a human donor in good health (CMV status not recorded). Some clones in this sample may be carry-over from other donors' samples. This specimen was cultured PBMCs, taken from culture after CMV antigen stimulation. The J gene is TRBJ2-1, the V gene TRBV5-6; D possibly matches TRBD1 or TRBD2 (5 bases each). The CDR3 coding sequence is TGTGCCAGCAGCCACCGGGGCTCGAGCTCCTACAATGAGCAGTTCTTC. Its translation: CASSHRGSSSYNEQFF.